This TCR beta chain originates from a study of CD4+ T cells in melanoma. Clones were read by immunoSEQ multiplex PCR, and TCRdb kept only the in-frame ones, dropping some. In the table there are fewer than 55,000 clones, 75% to 90% of which are singletons. The germline gives CDR1 MNHEY, CDR2 SMNVEV (reference sequence). V was cut by 3 bases and J by 5 bases, with 13 bases left in between. CDR3 length: 14 residues. The chain joins TRBV27 to TRBJ2-5, with unresolved D. What was sequenced was peripheral blood. This clonotype was obtained from a human donor with melanoma. The CDR3 DNA reads as TGTGCCAGCAGTTTGAGGTCACAGAGGGAGACCCAGTACTTC. Protein product: CASSLRSQRETQYF.